The entry that follows covers one T cell receptor (beta chain) sequence. Measured with immunoSEQ multiplex PCR; TCRdb has only the in-frame clones, and not every one. The top ten hold about 3.7% of the sample, which has roughly 60,000 clones, 91% seen once. This sample is part of a study of technical replicates of blood from a handful of donors. The CDR3 sequence is 16 residues long. V lost 3 bases to trimming and J lost 2 bases; unmatched junction nucleotides: 7. Germline V lookup: CDR1 SGHAT, CDR2 FQNNGV. Sequenced input: PBMCs. The V and J genes are TRBV11-2 and TRBJ1-2, with 9 bases that match TRBD1. The origin of this receptor is a human donor in good health. Some clones in this sample may be carry-over from other donors' samples. Written as DNA, the CDR3 is TGTGCCAGCAGCTTTGGTCCCGGGACAGGGAACTATGGCTACACCTTC. Its translation is CASSFGPGTGNYGYTF.